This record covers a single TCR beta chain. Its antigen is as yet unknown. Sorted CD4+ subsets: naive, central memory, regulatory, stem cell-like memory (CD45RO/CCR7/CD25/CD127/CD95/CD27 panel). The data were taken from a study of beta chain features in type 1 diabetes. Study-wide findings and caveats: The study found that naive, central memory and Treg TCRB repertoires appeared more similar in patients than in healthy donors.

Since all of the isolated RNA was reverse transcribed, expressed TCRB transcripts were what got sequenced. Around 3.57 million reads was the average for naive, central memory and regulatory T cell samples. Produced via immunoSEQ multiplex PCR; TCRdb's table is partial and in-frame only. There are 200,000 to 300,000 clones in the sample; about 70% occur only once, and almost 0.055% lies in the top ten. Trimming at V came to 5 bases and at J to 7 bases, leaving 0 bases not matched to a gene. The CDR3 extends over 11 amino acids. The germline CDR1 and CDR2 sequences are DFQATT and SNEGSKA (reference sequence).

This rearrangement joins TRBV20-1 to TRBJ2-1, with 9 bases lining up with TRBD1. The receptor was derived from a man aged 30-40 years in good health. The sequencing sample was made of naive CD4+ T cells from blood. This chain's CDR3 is CSAGQGNEQFF. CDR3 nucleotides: TGCAGTGCTGGACAGGGGAATGAGCAGTTCTTC.